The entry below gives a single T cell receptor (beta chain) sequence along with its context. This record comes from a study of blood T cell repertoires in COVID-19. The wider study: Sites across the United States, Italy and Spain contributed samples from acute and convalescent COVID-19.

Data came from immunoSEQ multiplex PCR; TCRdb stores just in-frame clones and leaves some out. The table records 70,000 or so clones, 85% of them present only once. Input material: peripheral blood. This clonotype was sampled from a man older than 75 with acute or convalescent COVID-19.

CDR3 DNA: TGCGCCAGCAGCCAAGAATCAACAGGGATTCAGCCCCAGCATTTT. Translating it yields CASSQESTGIQPQHF. V usage is TRBV4-3 and J usage is TRBJ1-5, with D possibly TRBD1 on 6 matching bases. The germline V gene encodes CDR1 LGHNA and CDR2 YSLEER. Trimming took 0 bases from V and 6 from J, leaving 12 bases between them. The CDR3 runs to 15 residues.